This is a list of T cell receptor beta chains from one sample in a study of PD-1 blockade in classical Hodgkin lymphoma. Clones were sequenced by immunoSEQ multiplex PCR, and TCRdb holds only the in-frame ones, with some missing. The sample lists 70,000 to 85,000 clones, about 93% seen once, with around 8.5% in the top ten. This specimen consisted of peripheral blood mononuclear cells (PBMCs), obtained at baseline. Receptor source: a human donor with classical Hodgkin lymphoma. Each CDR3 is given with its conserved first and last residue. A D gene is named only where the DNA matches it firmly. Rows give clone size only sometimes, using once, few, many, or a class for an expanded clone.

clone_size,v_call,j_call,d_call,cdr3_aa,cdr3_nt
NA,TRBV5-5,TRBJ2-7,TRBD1,CASSLWTGPYEQYF,TGTGCCAGCAGCTTGTGGACAGGACCCTACGAGCAGTACTTC
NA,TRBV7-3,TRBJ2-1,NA,CASSRANEQFF,TGTGCCAGCAGTCGGGCCAATGAGCAGTTCTTC
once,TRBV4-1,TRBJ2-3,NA,CASSQEKDTQYF,TGCGCCAGCAGCCAAGAAAAAGATACGCAGTATTTT
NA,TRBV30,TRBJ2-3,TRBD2,CARAGEEGTDTQYF,TGTGCCCGTGCGGGGGAAGAGGGCACAGATACGCAGTATTTT
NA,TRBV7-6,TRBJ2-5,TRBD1,CASSPYGQGDETQYF,TGTGCCAGCAGCCCTTATGGACAGGGGGATGAGACCCAGTACTTC
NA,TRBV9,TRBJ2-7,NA,CASSGGIGDSYEQYF,TGTGCCAGCAGCGGGGGGATAGGGGACTCCTACGAGCAGTACTTC
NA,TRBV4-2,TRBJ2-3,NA,CASSQGLSTSTDTQYF,TGTGCCAGCAGCCAAGGTCTTTCCACTAGCACAGATACGCAGTATTTT
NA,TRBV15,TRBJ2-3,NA,CATSRDHPLVMGTDTQYF,TGTGCCACCAGCAGAGATCATCCCCTAGTGATGGGCACAGATACGCAGTATTTT
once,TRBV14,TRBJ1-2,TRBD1,CASSQDSLGDRGRELYGYTF,TGTGCCAGCAGCCAAGATAGTCTGGGAGACAGGGGGCGAGAACTCTATGGCTACACCTTC
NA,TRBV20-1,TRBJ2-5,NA,CSGAGEETQYF,TGCAGCGGAGCCGGAGAAGAGACCCAGTACTTC
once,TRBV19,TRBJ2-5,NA,CASSRPEYQETQYF,TGTGCCAGTAGTAGGCCAGAATACCAAGAGACCCAGTACTTC
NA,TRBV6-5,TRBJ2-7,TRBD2,CASSYPGGSYEQYF,TGTGCCAGCAGTTACCCGGGGGGCTCCTACGAGCAGTACTTC
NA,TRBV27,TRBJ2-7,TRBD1,CASSSLGQGTYEQYF,TGTGCCAGCAGTTCCCTAGGACAGGGTACCTACGAGCAGTACTTC
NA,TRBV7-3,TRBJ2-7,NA,CASSLTSAGDREQYF,TGTGCCAGCAGCTTAACGAGCGCCGGGGACCGCGAGCAGTACTTC
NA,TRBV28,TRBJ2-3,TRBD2,CASSLRQGWGLAGGTTDTQYF,TGTGCCAGCAGTTTACGTCAGGGGTGGGGACTAGCGGGAGGTACAACAGATACGCAGTATTTT
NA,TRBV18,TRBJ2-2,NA,CASSPVSFLDSFTGELFF,TGTGCCAGCTCACCAGTTAGCTTTTTGGACAGCTTCACCGGGGAGCTGTTTTTT
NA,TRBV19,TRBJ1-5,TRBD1,CASSRGWKGTGESQPQHF,TGTGCCAGTAGTAGGGGATGGAAAGGGACAGGAGAGAGTCAGCCCCAGCATTTT
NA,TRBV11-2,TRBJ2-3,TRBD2,CASSLDWLAGDTQYF,TGTGCCAGCAGCTTAGATTGGCTAGCGGGAGATACGCAGTATTTT
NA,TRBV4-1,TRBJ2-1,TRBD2,CASSQEPAGVFPEQFF,TGCGCCAGCAGCCAAGAACCAGCGGGAGTTTTTCCTGAGCAGTTCTTC
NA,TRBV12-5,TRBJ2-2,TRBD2,CASGIGGEGTNTGELFF,TGTGCTAGTGGGATCGGGGGGGAAGGAACGAACACCGGGGAGCTGTTTTTT
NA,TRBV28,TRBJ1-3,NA,CASSYGATGNTIYF,TGTGCCAGCAGTTATGGGGCAACTGGAAACACCATATATTTT
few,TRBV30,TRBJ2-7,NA,CAWSRTREQYF,TGTGCCTGGAGCCGCACACGCGAGCAGTACTTC
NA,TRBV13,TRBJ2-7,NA,CASSLAPTGWEQYF,TGTGCCAGCAGCTTAGCCCCAACAGGGTGGGAGCAGTACTTC
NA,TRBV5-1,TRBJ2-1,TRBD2,CASSFGLAGSNNEQFF,TGCGCCAGCAGCTTCGGACTAGCGGGAAGTAACAATGAGCAGTTCTTC
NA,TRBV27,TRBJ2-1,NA,CASSEGGPHNEQFF,TGTGCCAGCAGCGAGGGGGGCCCCCACAATGAGCAGTTCTTC
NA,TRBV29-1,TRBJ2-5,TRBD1,CSAYHGTGTPKETQYF,TGCAGCGCCTACCACGGGACAGGGACCCCTAAAGAGACCCAGTACTTC
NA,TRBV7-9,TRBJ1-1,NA,CASSPKLRVGTEAFF,TGTGCCAGCAGCCCTAAATTACGGGTAGGAACTGAAGCTTTCTTT
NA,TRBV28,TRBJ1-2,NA,CASSLQGKTDYGYTF,TGTGCCAGCAGTCTCCAAGGAAAGACAGATTATGGCTACACCTTC